Following are 2 T cell receptor beta chains from one sample sequenced in a study of shared clonotypes between healthy human individuals. Using immunoSEQ multiplex PCR, the repertoire was profiled, and TCRdb retains in-frame clones only, with some absent. The sample comprises around 450,000 clones, roughly 77% of which are singletons, and around 14% rests with the top ten. The material sequenced was PBMCs. The receptor set was obtained from a woman between 40 and 55 years old in good health. Some clones in this sample may be carry-over from other donors' samples.

This clone has a single count. The V and J genes are TRBV7-2 and TRBJ1-5; D ambiguous. V was trimmed by 3 bases and J by 4 bases, leaving 10 bases between them. CDR1 is SGHTA, CDR2 FQGNSA, per germline. The CDR3 consists of 14 residues. CDR3 nucleotide sequence: TGTGCCAGCAGCTTTCCGGGCTGGAATCAGCCCCAGCATTTT. This codes for CASSFPGWNQPQHF.

About this clone: Other DNA sequences in this specimen translate into the identical CDR3. In DNA form, the CDR3 reads TGTGCCAGCTCACCCCAAGGACAGGGTGGGTACAATGAGCAGTTCTTC. It yields the protein CASSPQGQGGYNEQFF. This chain joins TRBV18 and TRBJ2-1, with 8 bases matching TRBD1. Germline CDR1 reads KGHSH; CDR2 reads LQKENI. CDR3 length equals 16 residues. V trimming: 3 bases; J trimming: 4 bases; junction bases outside the gene matches: 8. The full variable domain, completed using reference TRBV18 and TRBJ2-1, is NAGVMQNPRHLVRRRGQEARLRCSPMKGHSHVYWYRQLPEEGLKFMVYLQKENIIDESGMPKERFSAEFPKEGPSILRIQQVVRGDSAAYFCASSPQGQGGYNEQFFGPGTRLTVL.